Listed here are 5 T cell receptor beta chains from one sample, sequenced in a study of blood T cell repertoires in COVID-19. The assay was immunoSEQ multiplex PCR, and TCRdb's table has in-frame clones only and misses some. The sample lists approximately 230,000 clones, about 91% occurring once. The sample taken for sequencing was PBMCs or T cells enriched from blood (not recorded which). Receptors were obtained from a woman in her forties or fifties with acute COVID-19.

A single count supports this clone. This sequence joins TRBV5-1 and TRBJ1-1; a possible D gene is TRBD1 (5 bases). Trimming removed 4 bases from V and 2 bases from J, with 12 bases in between. CDR3 length: 14 amino acids. Germline V lookup: CDR1 SGHRS, CDR2 YFSETQ. In nucleotides, the CDR3 is TGCGCCAGCAGCCTACAGGTGGGCAACACTGAAGCTTTCTTT. Residues: CASSLQVGNTEAFF. Full variable domain (missing parts from reference TRBV5-1 and TRBJ1-1): KAGVTQTPRYLIKTRGQQVTLSCSPISGHRSVSWYQQTPGQGLQFLFEYFSETQRNKGNFPGRFSGRQFSNSRSEMNVSTLELGDSALYLCASSLQVGNTEAFFGQGTRLTVV.

The chain has TRBV29-1 and TRBJ2-7; 7 bases fit TRBD2. After removal of 6 bases from V and 0 bases from J, the junction contained 8 bases not matched to a gene. Germline V lookup: CDR1 SQVTM, CDR2 ANQGSEA. The CDR3 runs to 14 residues. CDR3 bases: TGCAGCGTGGTTGGGACTACCAGCTCCTACGAGCAGTACTTC. It codes for CSVVGTTSSYEQYF.

This clone turned up a few times. The chain employs TRBV2 and TRBJ2-5; 7 bases line up with TRBD2. Looked up from germline, CDR1 is SNHLY and CDR2 is FYNNEI. This CDR3 contains 14 residues. Trimming removed 7 bases from V and 4 bases from J; junction bases left unmatched: 9. The CDR3 bases are TGTGCCAGCACTCTGGGCGGGAGTGGAGAGACCCAGTACTTC. Its translation is CASTLGGSGETQYF.

The J gene is TRBJ2-4, the V gene TRBV20-1; 8 bases agree with TRBD1. Unmatched junction bases numbered 2, after V lost 4 bases and J lost 9 bases. Germline assignment: CDR1 DFQATT and CDR2 SNEGSKA (reference sequence). There are 11 residues in the CDR3. Here the CDR3 reads CSATGGGIQYF. The CDR3 DNA reads as TGCAGTGCTACAGGGGGCGGCATTCAGTACTTC.

The rearrangement joins TRBV27 to TRBJ2-2; tentatively, D is TRBD2 (6 bases). From germline, CDR1 is MNHEY and CDR2 SMNVEV (reference sequence). CDR3 length: 13 amino acids. With 10 bases removed from V and 3 bases from J, the gap between germline ends came to 12 bases. The CDR3 sequence: CATTRRDTGELFF. CDR3 nucleotides: TGTGCCACCACTCGGAGGGACACCGGGGAGCTGTTTTTT.